This TCR beta chain is from a study of blood T cell repertoires in COVID-19. Under the authors' procedure: Reference gene primer amplification gave nucleated cell count estimates. Profiling relied on immunoSEQ multiplex PCR, and the TCRdb table lists in-frame clones only, not all of them. Clonal size and the V and J genes are those of that table, whereas D and trimming came from the DNA. The table lists roughly 310,000 clones, roughly 90% of them singletons. The CDR3 contains 15 residues. The V end was cut by 0 bases, the J end by 7 bases, with 12 bases between. Germline V gene sequence: CDR1 MNHEY, CDR2 SVGAGI. This clone has a handful of counts.

V and J are TRBV6-5 and TRBJ2-2, with D maybe TRBD2 (6 bases). This sequence was found in a woman aged 50 to 60 with active or convalescent COVID-19. Sequenced: peripheral blood. The CDR3, as DNA: TGTGCCAGCAGTTACTCATGGGGGGACGGCGGGGAGCTGTTTTTT. Translation gives CASSYSWGDGGELFF.